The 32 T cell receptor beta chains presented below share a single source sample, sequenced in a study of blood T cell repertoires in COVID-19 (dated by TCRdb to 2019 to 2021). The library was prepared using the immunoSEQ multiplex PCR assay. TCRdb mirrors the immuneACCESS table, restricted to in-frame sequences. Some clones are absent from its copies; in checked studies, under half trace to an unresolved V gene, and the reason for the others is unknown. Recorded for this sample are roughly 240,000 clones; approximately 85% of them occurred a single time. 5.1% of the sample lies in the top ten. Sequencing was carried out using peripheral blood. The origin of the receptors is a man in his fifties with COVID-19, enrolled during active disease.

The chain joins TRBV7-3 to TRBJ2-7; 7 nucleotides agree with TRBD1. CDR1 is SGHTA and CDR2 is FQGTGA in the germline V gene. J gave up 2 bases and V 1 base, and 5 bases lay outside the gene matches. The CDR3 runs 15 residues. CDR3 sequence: CASSLRQGDTYEQYF. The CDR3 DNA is TGTGCCAGCAGCTTAAGGCAGGGGGACACCTACGAGCAGTACTTC. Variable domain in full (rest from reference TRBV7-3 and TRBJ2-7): GAGVSQTPSNKVTEKGKYVELRCDPISGHTALYWYRQSLGQGPEFLIYFQGTGAADDSGLPNDRFFAVRPEGSVSTLKIQRTERGDSAVYLCASSLRQGDTYEQYFGPGTRLTVT.

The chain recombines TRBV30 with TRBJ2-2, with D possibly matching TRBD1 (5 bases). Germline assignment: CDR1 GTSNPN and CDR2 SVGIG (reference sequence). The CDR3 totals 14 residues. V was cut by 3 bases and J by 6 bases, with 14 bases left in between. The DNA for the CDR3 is TGTGCCTGGAGCCCCTCGTGGGGCGCCGGGGAGCTGTTTTTT. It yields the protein CAWSPSWGAGELFF.

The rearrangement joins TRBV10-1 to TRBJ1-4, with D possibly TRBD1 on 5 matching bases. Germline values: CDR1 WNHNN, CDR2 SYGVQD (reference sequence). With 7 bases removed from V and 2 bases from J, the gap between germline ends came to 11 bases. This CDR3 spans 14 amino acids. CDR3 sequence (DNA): TGCGCCAGCAACAGACAGTGGACTAATGAAAAACTGTTTTTT. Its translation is CASNRQWTNEKLFF.

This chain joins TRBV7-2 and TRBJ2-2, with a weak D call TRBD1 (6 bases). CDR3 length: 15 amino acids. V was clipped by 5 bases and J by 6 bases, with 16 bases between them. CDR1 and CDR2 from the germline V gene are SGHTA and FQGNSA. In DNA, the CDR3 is TGTGCCAGCAGCCCAGCCAGGGGTGGGTCCGGGGAGCTGTTTTTT. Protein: CASSPARGGSGELFF.

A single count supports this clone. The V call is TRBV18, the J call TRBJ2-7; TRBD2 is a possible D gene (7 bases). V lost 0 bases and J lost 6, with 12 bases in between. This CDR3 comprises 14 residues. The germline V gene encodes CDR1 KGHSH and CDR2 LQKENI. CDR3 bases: TGTGCCAGCTCACCACCGGGGGGGCGGCCCGAGCAGTACTTC. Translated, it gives CASSPPGGRPEQYF.

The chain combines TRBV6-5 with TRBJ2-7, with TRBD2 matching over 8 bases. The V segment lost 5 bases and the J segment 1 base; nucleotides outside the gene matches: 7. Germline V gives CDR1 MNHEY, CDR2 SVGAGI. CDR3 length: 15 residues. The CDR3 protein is CASSPLADPSYEQYF. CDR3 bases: TGTGCCAGCAGTCCACTAGCGGACCCTTCCTACGAGCAGTACTTC.

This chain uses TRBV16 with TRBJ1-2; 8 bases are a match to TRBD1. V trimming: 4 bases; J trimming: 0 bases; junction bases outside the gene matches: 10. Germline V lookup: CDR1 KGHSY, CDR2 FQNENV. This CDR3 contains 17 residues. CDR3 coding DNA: TGTGCCAGCAGCCCATCTATAGGGACAGGCCCTAACTATGGCTACACCTTC. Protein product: CASSPSIGTGPNYGYTF.

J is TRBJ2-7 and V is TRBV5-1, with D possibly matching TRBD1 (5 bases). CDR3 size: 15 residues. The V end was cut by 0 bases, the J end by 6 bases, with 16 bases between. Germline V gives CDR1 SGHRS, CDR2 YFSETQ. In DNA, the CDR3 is TGCGCCAGCAGCTTGGGGGGCGATCCCTCTTTCGAGCAGTACTTC. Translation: CASSLGGDPSFEQYF. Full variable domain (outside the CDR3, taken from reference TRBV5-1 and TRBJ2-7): KAGVTQTPRYLIKTRGQQVTLSCSPISGHRSVSWYQQTPGQGLQFLFEYFSETQRNKGNFPGRFSGRQFSNSRSEMNVSTLELGDSALYLCASSLGGDPSFEQYFGPGTRLTVT.

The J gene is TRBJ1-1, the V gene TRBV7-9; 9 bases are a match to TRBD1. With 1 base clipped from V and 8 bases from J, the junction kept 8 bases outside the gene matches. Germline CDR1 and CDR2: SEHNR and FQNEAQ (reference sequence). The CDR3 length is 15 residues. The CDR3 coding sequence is TGTGCCAGCAGCTTAGGCGGGACAGGGCTGGGGGAAGCTTTCTTT. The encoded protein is CASSLGGTGLGEAFF. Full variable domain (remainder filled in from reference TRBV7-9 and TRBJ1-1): DTGVSQNPRHKITKRGQNVTFRCDPISEHNRLYWYRQTLGQGPEFLTYFQNEAQLEKSRLLSDRFSAERPKGSFSTLEIQRTEQGDSAMYLCASSLGGTGLGEAFFGQGTRLTVV.

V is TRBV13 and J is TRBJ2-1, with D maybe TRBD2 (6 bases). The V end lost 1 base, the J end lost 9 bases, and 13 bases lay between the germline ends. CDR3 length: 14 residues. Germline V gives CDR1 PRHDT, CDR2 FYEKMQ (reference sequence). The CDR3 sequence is CASSLVRRRGEQFF. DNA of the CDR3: TGTGCCAGCAGCTTAGTGCGCAGGAGGGGTGAGCAGTTCTTC. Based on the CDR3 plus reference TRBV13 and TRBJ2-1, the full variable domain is AAGVIQSPRHLIKEKRETATLKCYPIPRHDTVYWYQQGPGQDPQFLISFYEKMQSDKGSIPDRFSAQQFSDYHSELNMSSLELGDSALYFCASSLVRRRGEQFFGPGTRLTVL.

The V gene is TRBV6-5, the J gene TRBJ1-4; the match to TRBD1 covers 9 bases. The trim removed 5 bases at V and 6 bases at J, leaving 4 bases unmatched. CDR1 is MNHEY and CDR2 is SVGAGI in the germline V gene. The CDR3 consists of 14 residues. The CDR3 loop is CASSQRTGDEKLFF. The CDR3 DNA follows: TGTGCCAGCAGTCAAAGGACAGGGGATGAAAAACTGTTTTTT.

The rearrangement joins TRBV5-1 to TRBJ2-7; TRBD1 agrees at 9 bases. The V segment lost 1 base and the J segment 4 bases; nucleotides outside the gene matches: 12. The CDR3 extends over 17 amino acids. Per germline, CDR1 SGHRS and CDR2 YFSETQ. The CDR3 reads CASSLLGPDRGGYEQYF. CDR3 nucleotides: TGCGCCAGCAGCTTGCTTGGCCCGGACAGGGGAGGTTACGAGCAGTACTTC.

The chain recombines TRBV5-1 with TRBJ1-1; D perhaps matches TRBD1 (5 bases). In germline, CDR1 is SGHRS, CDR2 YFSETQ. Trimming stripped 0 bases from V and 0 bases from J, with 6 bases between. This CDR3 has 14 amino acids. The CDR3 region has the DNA TGCGCCAGCAGCTTGGAGGGGTTGAACACTGAAGCTTTCTTT. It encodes CASSLEGLNTEAFF. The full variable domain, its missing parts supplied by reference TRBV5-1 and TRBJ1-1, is KAGVTQTPRYLIKTRGQQVTLSCSPISGHRSVSWYQQTPGQGLQFLFEYFSETQRNKGNFPGRFSGRQFSNSRSEMNVSTLELGDSALYLCASSLEGLNTEAFFGQGTRLTVV.

CDR3 in amino acids: CASSLRRDSLGELFF. The CDR3 coding sequence is TGTGCCAGCAGCTTGAGGCGGGACAGTTTGGGGGAGCTGTTTTTT. This chain connects TRBV7-9 to TRBJ2-2, with D perhaps matching TRBD1 (7 bases). V was pared by 3 bases and J by 8 bases, with 16 bases between. The CDR3 is 15 residues long. Per the germline V gene, CDR1 is SEHNR and CDR2 is FQNEAQ (reference sequence). Looking up the rest from reference TRBV7-9 and TRBJ2-2 gives the full variable domain: DTGVSQNPRHKITKRGQNVTFRCDPISEHNRLYWYRQTLGQGPEFLTYFQNEAQLEKSRLLSDRFSAERPKGSFSTLEIQRTEQGDSAMYLCASSLRRDSLGELFFGEGSRLTVL.

For the CDR3, the DNA is TGTGCCAGCCGGGGGCCAGGGGGAGAGGAAAAACTGTTTTTT. This sequence encodes CASRGPGGEEKLFF. The chain is built from TRBV27 and TRBJ1-4; 7 bases are shared with TRBD1. V shed 8 bases, J shed 8 bases, and the junction held 11 bases outside the gene matches. The V gene's germline CDR1 is MNHEY and CDR2 SMNVEV (reference sequence). This CDR3 region has 14 residues.

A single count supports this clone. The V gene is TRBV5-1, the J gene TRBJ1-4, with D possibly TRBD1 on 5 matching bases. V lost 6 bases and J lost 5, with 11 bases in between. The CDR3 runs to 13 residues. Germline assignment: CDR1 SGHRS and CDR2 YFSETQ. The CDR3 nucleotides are TGCGCCAGCATGAGGGGACTCAATGAAAAACTGTTTTTT. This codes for CASMRGLNEKLFF.

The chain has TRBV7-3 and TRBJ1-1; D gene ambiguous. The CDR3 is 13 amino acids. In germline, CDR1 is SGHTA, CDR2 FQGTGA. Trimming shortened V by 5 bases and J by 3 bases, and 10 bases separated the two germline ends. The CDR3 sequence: CASSSGSYTEAFF. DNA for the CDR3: TGTGCCAGCAGCAGTGGGAGTTACACTGAAGCTTTCTTT.

The CDR3 region is CASSYEQLTDTQYF. As DNA, the CDR3 is TGTGCCAGCAGTTACGAACAGCTCACAGATACGCAGTATTTT. The gene calls are TRBV6-2 or TRBV6-3 and TRBJ2-3; no clear D gene. This CDR3 spans 14 amino acids. V lost 2 bases, J lost 2 bases, and 8 bases lay in between. CDR1 is MNHEY and CDR2 is SVGEGT in the germline V gene.

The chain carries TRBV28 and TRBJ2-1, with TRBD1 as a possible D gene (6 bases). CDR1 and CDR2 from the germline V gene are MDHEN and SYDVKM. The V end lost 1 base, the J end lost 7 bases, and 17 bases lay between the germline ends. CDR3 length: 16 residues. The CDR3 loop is CASSLFSGAAGNEQFF. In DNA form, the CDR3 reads TGTGCCAGCAGTTTATTTTCAGGGGCGGCTGGGAATGAGCAGTTCTTC. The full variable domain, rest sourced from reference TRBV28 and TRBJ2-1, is DVKVTQSSRYLVKRTGEKVFLECVQDMDHENMFWYRQDPGLGLRLIYFSYDVKMKEKGDIPEGYSVSREKKERFSLILESASTNQTSMYLCASSLFSGAAGNEQFFGPGTRLTVL.

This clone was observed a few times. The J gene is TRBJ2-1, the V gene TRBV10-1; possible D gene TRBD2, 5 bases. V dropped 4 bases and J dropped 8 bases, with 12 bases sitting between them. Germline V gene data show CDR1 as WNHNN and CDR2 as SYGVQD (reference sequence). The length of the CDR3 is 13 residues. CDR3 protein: CASSGGYFDEQFF. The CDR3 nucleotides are TGCGCCAGCAGTGGAGGGTATTTCGATGAGCAGTTCTTC.

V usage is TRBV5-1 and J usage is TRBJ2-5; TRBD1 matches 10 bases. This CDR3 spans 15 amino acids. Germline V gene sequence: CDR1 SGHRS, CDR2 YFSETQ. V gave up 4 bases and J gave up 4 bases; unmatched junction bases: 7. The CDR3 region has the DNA TGCGCCAGCAGCCCCTGGACAGGGGGGACAGAGACCCAGTACTTC. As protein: CASSPWTGGTETQYF.

The CDR3: CASSLSSGGYETQYF. CDR3 sequence (DNA): TGCGCCAGCAGCTTGTCCAGCGGGGGGTATGAGACCCAGTACTTC. The chain uses TRBV5-1 and TRBJ2-5, with 9 bases matching TRBD2. Unmatched junction bases numbered 6, after V lost 1 base and J lost 5 bases. Germline V gene lookup returns CDR1 SGHRS and CDR2 YFSETQ. The CDR3 covers 15 residues.

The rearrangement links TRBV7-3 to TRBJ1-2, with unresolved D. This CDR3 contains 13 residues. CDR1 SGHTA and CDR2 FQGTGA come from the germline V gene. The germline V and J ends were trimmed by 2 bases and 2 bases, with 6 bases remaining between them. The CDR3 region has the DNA TGTGCCAGCAGCTTAGGGCAGAACTATGGCTACACCTTC. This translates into CASSLGQNYGYTF.

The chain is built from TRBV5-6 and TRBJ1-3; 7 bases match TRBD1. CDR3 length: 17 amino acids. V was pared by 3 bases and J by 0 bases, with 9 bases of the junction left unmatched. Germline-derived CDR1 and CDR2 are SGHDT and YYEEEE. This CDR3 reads CASSSWGAGGSGNTIYF. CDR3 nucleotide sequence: TGTGCCAGCAGCTCATGGGGGGCAGGGGGCTCTGGAAACACCATATATTTT. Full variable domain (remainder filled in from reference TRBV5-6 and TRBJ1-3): DAGVTQSPTHLIKTRGQQVTLRCSPKSGHDTVSWYQQALGQGPQFIFQYYEEEERQRGNFPDRFSGHQFPNYSSELNVNALLLGDSALYLCASSSWGAGGSGNTIYFGEGSWLTVV.

The CDR3 reads CSASKTAYNSPLHF. Here the CDR3 DNA reads TGCAGTGCTAGTAAAACAGCCTATAATTCACCCCTCCACTTT. The chain combines TRBV20-1 with TRBJ1-6; D not certain. Trimming took off 3 bases at V and 2 bases at J, with 8 bases between the two ends. CDR3 size: 14 residues. Germline V lookup: CDR1 DFQATT, CDR2 SNEGSKA (reference sequence).

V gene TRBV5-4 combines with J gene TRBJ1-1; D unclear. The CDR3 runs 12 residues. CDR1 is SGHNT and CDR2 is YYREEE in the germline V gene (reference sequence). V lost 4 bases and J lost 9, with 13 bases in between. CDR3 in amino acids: CASSPGSSQAFF. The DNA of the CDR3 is TGTGCCAGCAGCCCTGGGAGTTCTCAAGCTTTCTTT.

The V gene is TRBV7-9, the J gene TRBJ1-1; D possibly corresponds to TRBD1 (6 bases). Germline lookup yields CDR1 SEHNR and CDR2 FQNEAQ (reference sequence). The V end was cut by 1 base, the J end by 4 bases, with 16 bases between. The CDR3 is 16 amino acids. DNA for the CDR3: TGTGCCAGCAGCTTAGGGACAGCCCTAGGACCCACTGAAGCTTTCTTT. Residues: CASSLGTALGPTEAFF. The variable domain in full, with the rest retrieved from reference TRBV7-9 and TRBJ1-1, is DTGVSQNPRHKITKRGQNVTFRCDPISEHNRLYWYRQTLGQGPEFLTYFQNEAQLEKSRLLSDRFSAERPKGSFSTLEIQRTEQGDSAMYLCASSLGTALGPTEAFFGQGTRLTVV.

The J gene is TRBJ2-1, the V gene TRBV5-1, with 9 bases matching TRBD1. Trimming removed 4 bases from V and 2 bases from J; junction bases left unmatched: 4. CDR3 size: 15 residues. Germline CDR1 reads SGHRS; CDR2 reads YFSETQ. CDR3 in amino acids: CASSAGQGPYNEQFF. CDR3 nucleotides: TGCGCCAGCAGCGCGGGACAGGGTCCCTACAATGAGCAGTTCTTC. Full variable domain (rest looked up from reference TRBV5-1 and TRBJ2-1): KAGVTQTPRYLIKTRGQQVTLSCSPISGHRSVSWYQQTPGQGLQFLFEYFSETQRNKGNFPGRFSGRQFSNSRSEMNVSTLELGDSALYLCASSAGQGPYNEQFFGPGTRLTVL.

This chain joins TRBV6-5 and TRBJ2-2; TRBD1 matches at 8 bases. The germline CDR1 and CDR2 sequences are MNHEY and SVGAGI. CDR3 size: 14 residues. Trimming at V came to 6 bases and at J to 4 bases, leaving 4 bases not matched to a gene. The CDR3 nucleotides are TGTGCCAGCAGGGGACAGGTGGTCACCGGGGAGCTGTTTTTT. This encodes CASRGQVVTGELFF.

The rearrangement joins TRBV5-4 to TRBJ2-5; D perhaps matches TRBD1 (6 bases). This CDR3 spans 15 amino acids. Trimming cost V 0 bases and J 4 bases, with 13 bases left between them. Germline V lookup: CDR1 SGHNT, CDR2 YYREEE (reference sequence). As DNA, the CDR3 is TGTGCCAGCAGCTTGGTGGGTAACAGGGCAGAGACCCAGTACTTC. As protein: CASSLVGNRAETQYF.

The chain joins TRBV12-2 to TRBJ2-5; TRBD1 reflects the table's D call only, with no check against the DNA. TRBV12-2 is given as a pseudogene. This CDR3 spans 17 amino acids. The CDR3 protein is CASRSRRGQGRCETQYF. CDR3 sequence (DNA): TGTGCAAGTCGCTCCCGGAGGGGACAGGGTCGTTGCGAGACCCAGTACTTC.

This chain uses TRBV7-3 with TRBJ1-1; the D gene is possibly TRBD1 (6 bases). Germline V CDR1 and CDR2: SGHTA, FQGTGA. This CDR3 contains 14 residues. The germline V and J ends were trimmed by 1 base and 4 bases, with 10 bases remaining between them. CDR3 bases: TGTGCCAGCAGCTTAAATCCCAGGGGCACTGAAGCTTTCTTT. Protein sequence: CASSLNPRGTEAFF.